The 19 T cell receptor beta chains reported below all come from one sample, sequenced in a study of CD8 T cells in Susac syndrome. With random hexamers, about 0.45 to 1 ug RNA was reverse transcribed. TCRdb processed the immunoSEQ multiplex PCR reads anew with MiXCR; each CDR3 protein has one entry. The table shows about 180,000 distinct CDR3 sequences, with about 95% occurring only once. Sequencing used CD4+ T cells from PBMCs. These TCRs come from a human donor with Susac syndrome.

The chain recombines TRBV7-9 with TRBJ2-4; a weak D match, TRBD1 (5 bases). This CDR3 region has 16 residues. Between the trimmed V and J ends, which lost 3 bases and 1 base, there was a span of 13 bases. Germline lookup yields CDR1 SEHNR and CDR2 FQNEAQ (reference sequence). This chain's CDR3 is CASSLARVTAKNIQYF. The CDR3, as DNA: TGTGCCAGCAGCTTGGCCAGGGTTACGGCCAAAAACATTCAGTACTTC.

V is TRBV3-1 and J is TRBJ2-2; D might be TRBD2 (6 bases). The ends were cut back, 6 bases at V and 4 bases at J, with 9 bases in the middle. Germline assignment: CDR1 LGHDT and CDR2 YNNKEL (reference sequence). This CDR3 region has 13 residues. The CDR3 DNA is TGTGCCAGCAGGCGGGGTCCCACCGGGGAGCTGTTTTTT. This gives the protein CASRRGPTGELFF.

The chain is built from TRBV5-4 and TRBJ1-1; tentative D call: TRBD1 (6 bases). This CDR3 contains 15 residues. Trimming took 1 base from V and 4 from J, leaving 14 bases between them. The germline CDR1 and CDR2 sequences are SGHNT and YYREEE (reference sequence). The CDR3 is CASSLSLGAGTEAFF. The CDR3 DNA follows: TGTGCCAGCAGCTTGAGTCTGGGGGCAGGCACTGAAGCTTTCTTT. The whole variable domain, filled in from reference TRBV5-4 and TRBJ1-1, reads ETGVTQSPTHLIKTRGQQVTLRCSSQSGHNTVSWYQQALGQGPQFIFQYYREEENGRGNFPPRFSGLQFPNYSSELNVNALELDDSALYLCASSLSLGAGTEAFFGQGTRLTVV.

The chain recombines TRBV28 with TRBJ2-1; 12 nucleotides agree with TRBD2. Germline V gives CDR1 MDHEN, CDR2 SYDVKM. J lost 8 bases, V lost 1 base, and 3 bases had no gene match. The CDR3 consists of 15 residues. The CDR3: CASSLSTSGRHEQFF. DNA of the CDR3: TGTGCCAGCAGTTTATCGACTAGCGGGAGACATGAGCAGTTCTTC. The complete variable domain, with remaining parts taken from reference TRBV28 and TRBJ2-1, reads DVKVTQSSRYLVKRTGEKVFLECVQDMDHENMFWYRQDPGLGLRLIYFSYDVKMKEKGDIPEGYSVSREKKERFSLILESASTNQTSMYLCASSLSTSGRHEQFFGPGTRLTVL.

V and J are TRBV12-3 or TRBV12-4 and TRBJ2-2; D is unresolved. The CDR3 consists of 15 residues. The germline V and J ends were trimmed by 4 bases and 6 bases, with 15 bases remaining between them. CDR3 in amino acids: CASSSGSLLAGELFF. CDR3 nucleotide sequence: TGTGCCAGCAGTTCCGGGTCCCTGCTGGCCGGGGAGCTGTTTTTT.

The CDR3 DNA sequence: TGTGCCAGCAGCGAATTGGGGATTACTACAGATACGCAGTATTTT. Its protein product is CASSELGITTDTQYF. The chain links TRBV9 to TRBJ2-3, with D unclear. Germline V gene lookup returns CDR1 SGDLS and CDR2 YYNGEE. Trimming took off 3 bases at V and 3 bases at J, with 14 bases between the two ends. The CDR3 covers 15 residues.

The chain couples TRBV18 to TRBJ2-1, with D unclear. This CDR3 is built from 14 residues. V dropped 5 bases and J dropped 4 bases, with 12 bases sitting between them. Germline loops: CDR1 KGHSH, CDR2 LQKENI. For the CDR3, the DNA is TGTGCCAGCTCAGACATCCTAAGGTACAATGAGCAGTTCTTC. This gives the protein CASSDILRYNEQFF.

Here the CDR3 DNA reads TGTGCCAGCAGTTTATTCAGGGGAGAGACCCAGTACTTC. This codes for CASSLFRGETQYF. This rearrangement joins TRBV27 to TRBJ2-5; weak D call: TRBD1 (6 bases). The CDR3 covers 13 residues. Trimming removed 1 base at V and 4 bases at J, with 7 bases between. Germline V gene sequence: CDR1 MNHEY, CDR2 SMNVEV (reference sequence).

This chain links TRBV6-2 or TRBV6-3 with TRBJ1-1; weak D call: TRBD1 (5 bases). The ends were cut back, 5 bases at V and 2 bases at J, with 15 bases in the middle. CDR1 is MNHEY, CDR2 SVGEGT, per germline. This CDR3 is 15 amino acids long. The CDR3 DNA is TGTGCCAGCAGTGACAGAGTCAGACTAAACACTGAAGCTTTCTTT. It specifies CASSDRVRLNTEAFF.

This sequence joins TRBV5-1 and TRBJ2-7, with TRBD2 identical over 8 bases. V trimming: 4 bases; J trimming: 3 bases; junction bases outside the gene matches: 9. The CDR3 sequence is 15 residues long. Germline-derived CDR1 and CDR2 are SGHRS and YFSETQ. The CDR3 reads CASSLAGYKDYEQYF. The CDR3 bases are TGCGCCAGCAGCCTAGCGGGCTATAAAGACTACGAGCAGTACTTC.

The chain has TRBV30 and TRBJ2-1; TRBD2 agrees at 12 bases. CDR1 GTSNPN and CDR2 SVGIG come from the germline V gene (reference sequence). Trimming took 1 base from V and 8 from J; bases not matched to a gene: 9. The CDR3 sequence is 16 residues long. In DNA form, the CDR3 reads TGTGCCTGGAGTGGTGGGGCTAGCGGGAGGGCCGATGAGCAGTTCTTC. Encoded protein: CAWSGGASGRADEQFF. Based on the CDR3 plus reference TRBV30 and TRBJ2-1, the full variable domain is SQTIHQWPATLVQPVGSPLSLECTVEGTSNPNLYWYRQAAGRGLQLLFYSVGIGQISSEVPQNLSASRPQDRQFILSSKKLLLSDSGFYLCAWSGGASGRADEQFFGPGTRLTVL.

This chain connects TRBV18 to TRBJ2-7; 10 positions match TRBD1. The CDR3 has 14 amino acids. Germline V gene data show CDR1 as KGHSH and CDR2 as LQKENI. V shed 6 bases, J shed 3 bases, and the junction held 5 bases outside the gene matches. In DNA, the CDR3 is TGTGCCAGCTCGGCGACAGGGGGCGGCTACGAGCAGTACTTC. It encodes CASSATGGGYEQYF.

The rearrangement uses TRBV9 and TRBJ2-6; no definite D call. This CDR3 has 16 amino acids. The V end was cut by 0 bases, the J end by 4 bases, with 11 bases between. Germline lookup yields CDR1 SGDLS and CDR2 YYNGEE. As DNA, the CDR3 is TGTGCCAGCAGCGTAGTGGACCTCCCCGGGGCCAACGTCCTGACTTTC. Translation gives CASSVVDLPGANVLTF. Combining the CDR3 with reference TRBV9 and TRBJ2-6 gives the whole variable domain DSGVTQTPKHLITATGQRVTLRCSPRSGDLSVYWYQQSLDQGLQFLIQYYNGEERAKGNILERFSAQQFPDLHSELNLSSLELGDSALYFCASSVVDLPGANVLTFGAGSRLTVL.

The rearrangement joins TRBV30 to TRBJ1-1; D is unclear. The CDR3 has 13 amino acids. Between the trimmed V and J ends, which lost 5 bases and 6 bases, there was a span of 16 bases. CDR1 and CDR2 from the germline V gene are GTSNPN and SVGIG (reference sequence). CDR3 in amino acids: CAWGAGSGPEAFF. The CDR3 coding sequence is TGTGCCTGGGGTGCGGGAAGCGGGCCTGAAGCTTTCTTT.

This chain uses TRBV9 with TRBJ2-7; tentative D call: TRBD2 (7 bases). The CDR3 sequence is 16 residues long. V was shortened by 0 bases and J by 5 bases, with 18 bases between the two germline ends. Germline V CDR1 and CDR2: SGDLS, YYNGEE. CDR3 nucleotides: TGTGCCAGCAGCGTAGCTTCGGGGGGCTCCCTCGACGAGCAGTACTTC. This translates into CASSVASGGSLDEQYF. The variable domain in full, completed from reference TRBV9 and TRBJ2-7, reads DSGVTQTPKHLITATGQRVTLRCSPRSGDLSVYWYQQSLDQGLQFLIQYYNGEERAKGNILERFSAQQFPDLHSELNLSSLELGDSALYFCASSVASGGSLDEQYFGPGTRLTVT.

V gene TRBV20-1 combines with J gene TRBJ2-7; D remains unclear. The CDR3 spans 13 residues. The germline V gene encodes CDR1 DFQATT and CDR2 SNEGSKA (reference sequence). Trimming left V 3 bases short and J 3 bases short, with 12 bases between. CDR3 DNA sequence: TGCAGTGCTAGTCCCGGCGCAGGCTACGAGCAGTACTTC. This gives the protein CSASPGAGYEQYF.

Only a few counts were recorded for this clonotype. The chain recombines TRBV3-1 with TRBJ2-7, with 8 bases aligning to TRBD1. With V trimmed by 3 bases and J by 4 bases, 2 bases remained unmatched. The CDR3 consists of 13 residues. The V gene's germline CDR1 is LGHDT and CDR2 YNNKEL (reference sequence). CDR3: CASSQDREYEQYF. CDR3 DNA: TGTGCCAGCAGCCAGGACAGGGAGTACGAGCAGTACTTC.

This clonotype has just one count. The chain recombines TRBV2 with TRBJ1-1, with a weak D call TRBD1 (6 bases). Germline CDR1 and CDR2: SNHLY and FYNNEI. The CDR3 spans 13 residues. Trimming removed 6 bases at V and 4 bases at J, with 12 bases between. The CDR3 sequence: CASSAGTPTEAFF. CDR3 DNA: TGTGCCAGCAGCGCCGGGACACCCACTGAAGCTTTCTTT.

The chain recombines TRBV7-7 with TRBJ2-2; 15 bases are a match to TRBD2. Germline assignment: CDR1 SSHAT and CDR2 FNYEAQ (reference sequence). The V and J ends lost 3 bases and 5 bases, in that order; junction bases with no gene match: 1. The CDR3 is made up of 16 amino acids. CDR3 loop: CASSFGLAGGTGELFF. The CDR3 DNA reads as TGTGCCAGCAGCTTCGGACTAGCGGGAGGGACCGGGGAGCTGTTTTTT.